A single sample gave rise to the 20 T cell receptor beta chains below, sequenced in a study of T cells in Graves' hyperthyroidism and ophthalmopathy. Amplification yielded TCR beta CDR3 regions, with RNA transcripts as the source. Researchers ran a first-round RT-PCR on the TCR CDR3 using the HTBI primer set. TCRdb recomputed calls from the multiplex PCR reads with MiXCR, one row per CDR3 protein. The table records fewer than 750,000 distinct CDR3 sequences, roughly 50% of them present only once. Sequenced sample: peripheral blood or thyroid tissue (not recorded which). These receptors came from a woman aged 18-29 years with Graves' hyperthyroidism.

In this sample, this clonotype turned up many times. The CDR3 region has the DNA TGCAGCGTTTGGGACAGGGGGTTGAACACTGAAGCTTTCTTT. Its translation: CSVWDRGLNTEAFF. This chain links TRBV29-1 with TRBJ1-1; 11 nucleotides align to TRBD1. The CDR3 contains 14 residues. Germline V gene lookup returns CDR1 SQVTM and CDR2 ANQGSEA. The V and J ends lost 5 bases and 0 bases, in that order; junction bases with no gene match: 2.

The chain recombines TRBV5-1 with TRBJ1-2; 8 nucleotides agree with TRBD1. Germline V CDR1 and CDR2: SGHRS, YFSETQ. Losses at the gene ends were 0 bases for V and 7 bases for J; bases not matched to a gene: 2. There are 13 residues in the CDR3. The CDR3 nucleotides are TGCGCCAGCAGCTTGGAAGGACAGGGTGGCTACACCTTC. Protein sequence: CASSLEGQGGYTF.

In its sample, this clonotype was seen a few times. CDR3 nucleotides: TGCGCCAGCAGCCAAAATGGGTATCCGGGGGCGCAAGAGACCCAGTACTTC. Translating it yields CASSQNGYPGAQETQYF. J is TRBJ2-5 and V is TRBV4-1; D could derive from TRBD1 or TRBD2 (6 bases each). This CDR3 region has 17 residues. The V end was cut by 2 bases, the J end by 2 bases, with 18 bases between. Per the germline V gene, CDR1 is MGHRA and CDR2 is YSYEKL.

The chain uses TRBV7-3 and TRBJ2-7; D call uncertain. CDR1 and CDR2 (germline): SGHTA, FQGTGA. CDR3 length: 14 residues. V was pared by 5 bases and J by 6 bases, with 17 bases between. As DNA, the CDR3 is TGTGCCAGCAGCACCAGAGCAGGAAGGGCCGAGCAGTACTTC. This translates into CASSTRAGRAEQYF.

CDR3 amino acids: CASKLGLGETQYF. In nucleotides, the CDR3 is TGTGCCAGCAAGTTGGGGCTTGGGGAGACCCAGTACTTC. The V gene is TRBV2, the J gene TRBJ2-5, with D possibly being TRBD1 (5 bases). Trimming took off 7 bases at V and 5 bases at J, with 14 bases between the two ends. The CDR3 sequence is 13 residues long. CDR1 is SNHLY and CDR2 is FYNNEI in the germline V gene.

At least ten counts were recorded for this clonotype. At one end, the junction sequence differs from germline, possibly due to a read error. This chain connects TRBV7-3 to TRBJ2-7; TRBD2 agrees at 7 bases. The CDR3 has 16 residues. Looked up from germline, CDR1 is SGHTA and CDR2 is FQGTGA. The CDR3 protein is CASSLSGGSTSSEQYF. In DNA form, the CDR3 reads TGTGCCAGCAGCCTCTCGGGCGGGAGCACCTCCTCCGAGCAGTACTTC.

The CDR3 DNA reads as TGTGCCAGCAGCTCCGGACTAGCAGCCCTCACAGATACGCAGTATTTT. Amino acid sequence: CASSSGLAALTDTQYF. The chain recombines TRBV5-4 with TRBJ2-3; 8 bases line up with TRBD2. V lost 3 bases to trimming and J lost 2 bases; unmatched junction nucleotides: 8. Germline assignment: CDR1 SGHNT and CDR2 YYREEE (reference sequence). CDR3 length: 16 residues. Full variable domain (remainder filled in from reference TRBV5-4 and TRBJ2-3): ETGVTQSPTHLIKTRGQQVTLRCSSQSGHNTVSWYQQALGQGPQFIFQYYREEENGRGNFPPRFSGLQFPNYSSELNVNALELDDSALYLCASSSGLAALTDTQYFGPGTRLTVL.

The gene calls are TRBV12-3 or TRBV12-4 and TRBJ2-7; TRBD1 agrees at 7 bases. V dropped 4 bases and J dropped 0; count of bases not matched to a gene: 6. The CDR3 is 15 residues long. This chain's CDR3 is CASSSGQTDSYEQYF. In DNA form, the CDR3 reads TGTGCCAGCAGTTCGGGACAGACAGACTCCTACGAGCAGTACTTC.

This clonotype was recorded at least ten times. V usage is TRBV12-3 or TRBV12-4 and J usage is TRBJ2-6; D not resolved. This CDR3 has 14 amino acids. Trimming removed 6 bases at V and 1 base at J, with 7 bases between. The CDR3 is CASRASSGANVLTF. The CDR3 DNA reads TGTGCCAGCAGAGCTTCTTCTGGGGCCAACGTCCTGACTTTC.

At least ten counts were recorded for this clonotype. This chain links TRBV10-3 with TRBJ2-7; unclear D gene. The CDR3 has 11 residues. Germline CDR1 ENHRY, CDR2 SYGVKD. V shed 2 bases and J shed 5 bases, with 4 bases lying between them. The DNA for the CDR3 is TGTGCCATCAGTGAGGGAAACGAGCAGTACTTC. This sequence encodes CAISEGNEQYF.

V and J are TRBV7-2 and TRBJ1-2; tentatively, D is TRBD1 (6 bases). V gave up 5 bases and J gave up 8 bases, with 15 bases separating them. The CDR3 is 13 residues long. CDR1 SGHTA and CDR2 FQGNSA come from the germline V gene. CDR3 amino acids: CASSARSGDGYTF. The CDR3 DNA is TGTGCCAGCAGCGCCAGGTCAGGGGACGGCTACACCTTC.

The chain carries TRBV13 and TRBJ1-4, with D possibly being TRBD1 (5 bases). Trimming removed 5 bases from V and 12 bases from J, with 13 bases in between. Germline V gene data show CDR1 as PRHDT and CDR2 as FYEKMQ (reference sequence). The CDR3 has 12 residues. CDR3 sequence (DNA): TGTGCCAGCAGCGACCGACAGAAGCAACTGTTTTTT. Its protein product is CASSDRQKQLFF. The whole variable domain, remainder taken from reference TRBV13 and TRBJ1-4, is AAGVIQSPRHLIKEKRETATLKCYPIPRHDTVYWYQQGPGQDPQFLISFYEKMQSDKGSIPDRFSAQQFSDYHSELNMSSLELGDSALYFCASSDRQKQLFFGSGTQLSVL.

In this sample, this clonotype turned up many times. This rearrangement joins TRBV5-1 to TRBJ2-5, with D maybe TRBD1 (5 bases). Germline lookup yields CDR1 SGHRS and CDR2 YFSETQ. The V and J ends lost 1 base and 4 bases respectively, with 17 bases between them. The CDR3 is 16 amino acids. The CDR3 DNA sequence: TGCGCCAGCAGCTTGCCGACAGCCACCTCGGCAGAGACCCAGTACTTC. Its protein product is CASSLPTATSAETQYF.

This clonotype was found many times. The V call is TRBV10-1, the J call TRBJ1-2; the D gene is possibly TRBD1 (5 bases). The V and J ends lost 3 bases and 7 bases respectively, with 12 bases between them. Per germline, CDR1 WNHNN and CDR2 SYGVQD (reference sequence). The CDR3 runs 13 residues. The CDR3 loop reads CASSDRASGGYTF. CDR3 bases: TGCGCCAGCAGTGACAGGGCCAGCGGTGGCTACACCTTC.

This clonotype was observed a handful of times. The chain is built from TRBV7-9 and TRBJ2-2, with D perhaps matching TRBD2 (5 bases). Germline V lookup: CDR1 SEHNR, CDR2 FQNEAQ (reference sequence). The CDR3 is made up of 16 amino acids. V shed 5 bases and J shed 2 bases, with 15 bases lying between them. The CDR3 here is CASSNMDGGNTGELFF. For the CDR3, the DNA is TGTGCCAGCAGCAACATGGACGGAGGAAACACCGGGGAGCTGTTTTTT.

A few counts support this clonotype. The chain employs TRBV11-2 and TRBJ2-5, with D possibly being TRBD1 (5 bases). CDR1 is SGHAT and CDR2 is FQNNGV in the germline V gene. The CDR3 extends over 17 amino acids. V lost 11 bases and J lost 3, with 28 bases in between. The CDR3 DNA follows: TGTGCCTGGACCAGTGTACTCCCCTCAGGGTATGAAGAGACCCAGTACTTC. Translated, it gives CAWTSVLPSGYEETQYF.

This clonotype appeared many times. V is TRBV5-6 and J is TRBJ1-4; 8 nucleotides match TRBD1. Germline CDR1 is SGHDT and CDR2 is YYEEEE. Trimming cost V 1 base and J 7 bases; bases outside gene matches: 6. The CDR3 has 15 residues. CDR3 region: CASSLQGARGEKLFF. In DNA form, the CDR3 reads TGTGCCAGCAGCTTGCAGGGGGCGCGAGGTGAAAAACTGTTTTTT.

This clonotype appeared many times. As DNA, the CDR3 is TGTGCCAGCAGCTTAGATCCAGGGGTCTATGGCTACACCTTC. Protein product: CASSLDPGVYGYTF. The gene calls are TRBV11-2 and TRBJ1-2; a possible D gene is TRBD1 (6 bases). Germline V gives CDR1 SGHAT, CDR2 FQNNGV. Trimming took off 0 bases at V and 4 bases at J, with 9 bases between the two ends. The CDR3 length is 14 residues.

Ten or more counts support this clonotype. CDR3 DNA: TGCAGTGCTAGGTACACAGGGGTAGCTGGCTACACCTTC. Protein: CSARYTGVAGYTF. The chain links TRBV20-1 to TRBJ1-2, with 7 bases that match TRBD1. CDR3 size: 13 residues. The germline CDR1 and CDR2 sequences are DFQATT and SNEGSKA (reference sequence). The J segment lost 7 bases and the V segment lost 3 bases, leaving 8 bases of the junction unmatched.

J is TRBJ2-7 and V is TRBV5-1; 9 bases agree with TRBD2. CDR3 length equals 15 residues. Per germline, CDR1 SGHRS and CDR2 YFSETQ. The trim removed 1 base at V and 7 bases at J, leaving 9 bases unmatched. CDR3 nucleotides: TGCGCCAGCAGCTTGACCCTAGCGGGGAACAATGAGCAGTACTTC. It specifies CASSLTLAGNNEQYF.